This T cell receptor (beta chain) was found in a study of beta chain features in type 1 diabetes. Of the isolated RNA, all was reverse transcribed, and so the sequenced material was expressed TCRB transcripts. TCRdb's table, derived via immunoSEQ multiplex PCR, lists solely in-frame clones and lacks some. The profile covers 900,000 or so clones, with around a sixth appearing a single time and 0.02% to 0.025% taken by the ten largest. The CDR3 runs to 16 residues. The germline V gene encodes CDR1 KGHSH and CDR2 LQKENI. Trimming removed 4 bases from V and 5 bases from J, with 20 bases in between. This sequence originates from a woman younger than 35 in good health. Sequencing was done on a sample of naive CD4+ T cells from blood. J is TRBJ2-5 and V is TRBV18; D is unclear. CDR3 amino acids: CASSLSIQTNGETQYF. The DNA for the CDR3 is TGTGCCAGCTCACTCTCCATACAGACGAATGGGGAGACCCAGTACTTC.